This TCR beta chain was obtained from a study of blood T cell repertoires in COVID-19. Study in general: The origin of the acute and convalescent COVID-19 samples was the United States, Italy and Spain.

This clone showed up just once. V was cut by 0 bases and J by 0 bases, with 11 bases left in between. Germline V gene data show CDR1 as SGHRS and CDR2 as YFSETQ. CDR3 length equals 16 residues. TCRdb's copy holds only in-frame clones and misses some; the assay was immunoSEQ multiplex PCR. The data contain 70,000 or so clones, 90% of them seen just once; the ten biggest clones take up roughly 1.5%. The sequencing sample was made of peripheral blood. The clonotype comes from a man between 45 and 60 years old with acute or convalescent COVID-19. This chain uses TRBV5-1 with TRBJ2-3; possibly TRBD2 for D (6 bases). CDR3: CASSLETSFSTDTQYF. In nucleotides, the CDR3 is TGCGCCAGCAGCTTGGAAACTAGCTTTAGCACAGATACGCAGTATTTT.